A selection of T cell receptor beta chains follows, all from one sample in a study of T cell responses to AZD1222 COVID-19 vaccine. The assay was immunoSEQ multiplex PCR, and TCRdb's table has in-frame clones only and misses some. This sample has tens of thousands of clones, with approximately 90% found just once. The sample was peripheral blood, taken 28 days after the second AZD1222 dose. The receptors originated from an adult who received the AZD1222 COVID-19 vaccine. Both conserved end residues are part of each CDR3. The order of the fields is J gene, V gene, D gene, clone size, CDR3 protein, CDR3 DNA. D genes are given only for firm matches. The size entry is marked missing in some rows and otherwise reads once, few, many or a size class.

TRBJ2-7,TRBV5-1,NA,once,CASGETYEQYF,TGCGCCAGCGGCGAAACCTACGAGCAGTACTTC
TRBJ2-3,TRBV15,NA,NA,CATSRDYRDTQYF,TGTGCCACCAGCAGAGATTACCGAGATACGCAGTATTTT
TRBJ2-3,TRBV10-3,TRBD2,NA,CAISGSSGGLTDTQYF,TGTGCCATCAGTGGGTCTAGCGGGGGCCTCACAGATACGCAGTATTTT
TRBJ2-7,TRBV9,NA,NA,CASSAGYGTLGYEQYF,TGTGCCAGCAGCGCGGGTTATGGGACCCTTGGCTACGAGCAGTACTTC
TRBJ1-3,TRBV7-9,NA,NA,CASSLSAGAPGNTIYF,TGTGCCAGCAGCTTAAGTGCCGGGGCCCCTGGAAACACCATATATTTT
TRBJ1-3,TRBV7-9,NA,NA,CASSWRQESSGNTIYF,TGTGCCAGCAGCTGGAGACAGGAGAGCTCTGGAAACACCATATATTTT
TRBJ1-4,TRBV10-3,TRBD1,NA,CAIIISGPGQGMFEKLFF,TGTGCCATCATCATCTCCGGACCGGGACAGGGGATGTTTGAAAAACTGTTTTTT
TRBJ1-6,TRBV11-2,NA,NA,CASSSRVGANSPLHF,TGTGCCAGCAGCTCTAGGGTGGGGGCTAATTCACCCCTCCACTTT
TRBJ1-5,TRBV30,NA,NA,CAWSVAGTNNQPQHF,TGTGCCTGGAGTGTCGCAGGAACGAACAATCAGCCCCAGCATTTT
TRBJ2-1,TRBV5-4,NA,once,CASSRTGEDEQFF,TGTGCCAGCAGCCGAACAGGGGAGGATGAGCAGTTCTTC
TRBJ2-3,TRBV14,NA,once,CASSQDRPDTQYF,TGTGCCAGCAGCCAAGATAGGCCAGATACGCAGTATTTT
TRBJ1-5,TRBV19,NA,NA,CASKGQQVEANQPQHF,TGTGCCAGTAAGGGACAACAGGTCGAGGCAAATCAGCCCCAGCATTTT
TRBJ2-2,TRBV5-1,TRBD2,NA,CASSLAGGIVGELFF,TGCGCCAGCAGCTTGGCCGGGGGGATAGTCGGGGAGCTGTTTTTT
TRBJ2-6,TRBV19,NA,once,CASSIGLGQGNVLTF,TGTGCCAGTAGTATAGGCCTCGGACAAGGCAACGTCCTGACTTTC
TRBJ1-6,TRBV7-8,NA,NA,CASSLVVNSPLHF,TGTGCCAGCAGCTTAGTTGTAAATTCACCCCTCCACTTT
TRBJ2-7,TRBV27,NA,NA,CASSLSAPATYEQYF,TGTGCCAGCAGTTTATCTGCACCGGCAACCTACGAGCAGTACTTC
TRBJ2-7,TRBV3-1/TRBV3-2,NA,NA,CASSPLRGGRVMTVHEQYF,TGTGCCAGCAGCCCTTTAAGAGGGGGTAGAGTTATGACTGTCCACGAGCAGTACTTC
TRBJ2-5,TRBV24-1,TRBD1,NA,CATSQDDRGLGETQYF,TGTGCCACCAGTCAGGACGACAGGGGGCTAGGAGAGACCCAGTACTTC
TRBJ1-6,TRBV6-4,NA,NA,CASSTSSYNSPLHF,TGTGCCAGCTCCACGAGCTCCTATAATTCACCCCTCCACTTT
TRBJ1-2,TRBV28,NA,NA,CASNRGSSNYGYTF,TGTGCCAGCAATAGAGGGAGCTCTAACTATGGCTACACCTTC
TRBJ2-7,TRBV6-2/TRBV6-3,TRBD2,NA,CASSYSGPGLVSYEQYF,TGTGCCAGCAGTTACTCAGGGCCGGGACTAGTGAGCTACGAGCAGTACTTC
TRBJ1-1,TRBV20-1,NA,once,CSASRGLHTEAFF,TGCAGTGCTAGTCGTGGTCTTCACACTGAAGCTTTCTTT
TRBJ2-7,TRBV28,TRBD2,NA,CASSSPRGSSGGYEQYF,TGTGCCAGCAGCTCTCCTCGCGGGTCTAGCGGGGGCTACGAGCAGTACTTC
TRBJ1-5,TRBV28,NA,NA,CASSLWTGNQPQHF,TGTGCCAGCAGTTTATGGACAGGCAATCAGCCCCAGCATTTT
TRBJ1-2,TRBV9,NA,NA,CASSTSGAGAYGYTF,TGTGCCAGCAGCACTTCGGGGGCAGGGGCCTATGGCTACACCTTC
TRBJ1-1,TRBV6-1,TRBD1,NA,CASSDGWAGGGSDAEAFF,TGTGCCAGCAGTGATGGATGGGCAGGGGGGGGCTCGGACGCTGAAGCTTTCTTT
TRBJ2-5,TRBV4-1,NA,NA,CASSQPFGTQETQYF,TGCGCCAGCAGCCAGCCCTTCGGGACCCAAGAGACCCAGTACTTC
TRBJ1-2,TRBV7-2,TRBD1,NA,CASSLETDRNYGYTF,TGTGCCAGCAGCTTAGAAACGGACAGGAACTATGGCTACACCTTC
TRBJ1-2,TRBV3-1/TRBV3-2,NA,NA,CASSPNYGYTF,TGTGCCAGCAGCCCTAACTATGGCTACACCTTC
TRBJ2-3,TRBV5-1,NA,NA,CASSDIPGTDTQYF,TGCGCCAGCAGCGATATCCCAGGCACAGATACGCAGTATTTT
TRBJ1-2,TRBV7-2,TRBD1,NA,CASSSGQTYGYTF,TGTGCCAGCAGCTCGGGACAGACCTATGGCTACACCTTC
TRBJ2-3,TRBV9,TRBD2,NA,CASSQAGGTDTQYF,TGTGCCAGCAGCCAGGCGGGGGGGACAGATACGCAGTATTTT
TRBJ2-7,TRBV5-1,TRBD1,NA,CASSPRTGGDEQYF,TGCGCCAGCAGCCCGAGGACAGGGGGCGACGAGCAGTACTTC
TRBJ1-1,TRBV15,TRBD1,NA,CATSNPGQGATEAFF,TGTGCCACCAGCAACCCCGGGCAGGGGGCGACTGAAGCTTTCTTT
TRBJ1-4,TRBV5-5,NA,NA,CASSLFLSAADPLGDEKLFF,TGTGCCAGCAGCTTGTTTTTGTCTGCGGCCGACCCCTTAGGAGATGAAAAACTGTTTTTT
TRBJ2-5,TRBV5-1,NA,NA,CASRLEGSQETQYF,TGCGCCAGCCGCTTGGAGGGCTCCCAAGAGACCCAGTACTTC
TRBJ2-7,TRBV7-9,NA,NA,CASSLRDGYSYEQYF,TGTGCCAGCAGCTTGAGGGACGGCTATTCCTACGAGCAGTACTTC
TRBJ2-7,TRBV6-5,TRBD1,NA,CASSYSGRGSYEQYF,TGTGCCAGCAGTTACTCGGGCAGGGGGTCCTACGAGCAGTACTTC
TRBJ1-2,TRBV7-3,TRBD1,few,CASSATGGANYGYTF,TGTGCCAGCAGCGCGACAGGGGGAGCTAACTATGGCTACACCTTC
TRBJ2-5,TRBV19,TRBD2,NA,CASSIGAGGGAGETQYF,TGTGCCAGTAGTATAGGGGCAGGCGGGGGGGCAGGAGAGACCCAGTACTTC
TRBJ1-4,TRBV5-5,NA,NA,CASSFTGANEKLFF,TGTGCCAGCAGCTTTACTGGGGCGAATGAAAAACTGTTTTTT
TRBJ1-5,TRBV10-3,NA,NA,CAISPGGQPQHF,TGTGCCATCAGTCCAGGTGGACAGCCCCAGCATTTT
TRBJ1-1,TRBV7-8,NA,once,CASSLGGASNTEAFF,TGTGCCAGCAGCTTAGGGGGCGCGTCGAACACTGAAGCTTTCTTT
TRBJ1-2,TRBV27,NA,NA,CASSFASNYGYTF,TGTGCCAGCAGTTTCGCCAGCAACTATGGCTACACCTTC
TRBJ2-1,TRBV7-3,NA,NA,CASSPDSSSYNEQFF,TGTGCCAGCAGCCCGGACTCGAGCTCCTACAATGAGCAGTTCTTC
TRBJ2-7,TRBV2,TRBD2,NA,CASSLESGGAAEQYF,TGTGCCAGCAGTCTGGAGTCCGGGGGGGCCGCCGAGCAGTACTTC
TRBJ2-1,TRBV24-1,NA,NA,CATSDPGTWNEQFF,TGTGCCACCAGTGACCCCGGGACGTGGAATGAGCAGTTCTTC
TRBJ1-6,TRBV9,TRBD1,NA,CASSPDQGAYNSPLHF,TGTGCCAGCAGCCCAGACCAGGGGGCATATAATTCACCCCTCCACTTT
TRBJ2-6,TRBV27,NA,NA,CASSPPSGANVLTF,TGTGCCAGCAGTCCACCCTCTGGGGCCAACGTCCTGACTTTC
TRBJ2-7,TRBV6-5,NA,NA,CASSSTWGGDYEQYF,TGTGCCAGCAGCTCCACGTGGGGAGGAGACTACGAGCAGTACTTC
TRBJ1-4,TRBV21-1,NA,NA,CASSKARGNEKLFF,TGTGCCAGCAGCAAAGCGCGGGGGAATGAAAAACTGTTTTTT
TRBJ1-5,TRBV4-3,NA,NA,CASSQDFPGYNQPQHF,TGCGCCAGCAGCCAAGATTTTCCGGGGTACAATCAGCCCCAGCATTTT
TRBJ1-2,TRBV5-4,NA,NA,CASSSQGRRYGYTF,TGTGCCAGCAGCTCGCAGGGTCGCCGGTATGGCTACACCTTC
TRBJ2-7,TRBV6-2/TRBV6-3,NA,NA,CASSYPTPSREQYF,TGTGCCAGCAGTTACCCGACTCCCTCCCGCGAGCAGTACTTC
TRBJ1-6,TRBV30,NA,once,CAWKEPGGLNSPLHF,TGTGCCTGGAAGGAACCGGGGGGCCTGAATTCACCCCTCCACTTT